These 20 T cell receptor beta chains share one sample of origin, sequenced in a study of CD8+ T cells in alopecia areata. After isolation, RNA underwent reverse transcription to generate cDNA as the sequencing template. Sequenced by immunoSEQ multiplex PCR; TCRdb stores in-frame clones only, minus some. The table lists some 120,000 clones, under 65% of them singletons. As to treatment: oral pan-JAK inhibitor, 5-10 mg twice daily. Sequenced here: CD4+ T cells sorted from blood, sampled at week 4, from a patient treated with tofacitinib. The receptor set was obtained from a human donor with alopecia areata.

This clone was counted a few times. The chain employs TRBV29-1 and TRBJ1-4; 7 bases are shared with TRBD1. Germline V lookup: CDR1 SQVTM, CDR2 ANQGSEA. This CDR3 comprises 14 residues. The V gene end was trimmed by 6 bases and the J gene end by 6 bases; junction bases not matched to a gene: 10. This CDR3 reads CSVNQGVQDEKLFF. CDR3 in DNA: TGCAGCGTGAATCAGGGGGTTCAAGATGAAAAACTGTTTTTT.

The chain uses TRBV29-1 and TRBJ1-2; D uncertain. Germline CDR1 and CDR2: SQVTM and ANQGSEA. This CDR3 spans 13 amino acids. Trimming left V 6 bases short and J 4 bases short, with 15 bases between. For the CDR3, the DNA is TGCAGCGTAAACCAGGCAGGTGGCTATGGCTACACCTTC. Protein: CSVNQAGGYGYTF.

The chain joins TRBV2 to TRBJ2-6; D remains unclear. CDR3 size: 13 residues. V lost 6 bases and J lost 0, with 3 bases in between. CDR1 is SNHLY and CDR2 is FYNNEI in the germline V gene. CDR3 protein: CASRDSGANVLTF. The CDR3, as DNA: TGTGCCAGCAGGGACTCTGGGGCCAACGTCCTGACTTTC.

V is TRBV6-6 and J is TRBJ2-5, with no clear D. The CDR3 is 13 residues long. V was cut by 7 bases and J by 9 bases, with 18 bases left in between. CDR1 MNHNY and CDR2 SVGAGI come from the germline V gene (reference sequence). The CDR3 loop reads CASMDRPQLAQYF. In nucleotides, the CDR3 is TGTGCCAGCATGGACCGCCCCCAGTTGGCCCAGTACTTC.

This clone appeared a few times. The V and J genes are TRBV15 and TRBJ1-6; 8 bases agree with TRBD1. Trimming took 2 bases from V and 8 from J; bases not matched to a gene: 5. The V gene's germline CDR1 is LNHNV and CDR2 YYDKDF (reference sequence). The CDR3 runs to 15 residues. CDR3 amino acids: CATSRTRTGHSPLHF. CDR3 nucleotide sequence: TGTGCCACCAGCAGAACTCGGACAGGGCATTCACCCCTCCACTTT.

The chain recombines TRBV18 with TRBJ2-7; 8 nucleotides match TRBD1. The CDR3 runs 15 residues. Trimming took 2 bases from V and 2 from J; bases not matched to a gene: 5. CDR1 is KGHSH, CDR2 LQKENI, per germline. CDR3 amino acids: CASSPSQGAAYEQYF. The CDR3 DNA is TGTGCCAGCTCACCAAGTCAGGGGGCGGCCTACGAGCAGTACTTC.

CDR3 nucleotide sequence: TGTGCCAGCAGTTACACCCCCGGTAAGGGGGCTAGCTACACCTTC. Protein: CASSYTPGKGASYTF. The chain has TRBV6-5 and TRBJ1-2, with 7 nucleotides matching TRBD1. Germline values: CDR1 MNHEY, CDR2 SVGAGI. Trimming removed 2 bases from V and 9 bases from J; junction bases left unmatched: 12. This CDR3 has 15 residues.

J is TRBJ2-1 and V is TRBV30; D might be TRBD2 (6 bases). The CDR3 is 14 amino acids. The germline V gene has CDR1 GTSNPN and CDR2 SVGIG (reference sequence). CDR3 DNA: TGTGCTGGGCAGATCGGCGGGAATTACAATGAGCAGTTCTTC. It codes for CAGQIGGNYNEQFF.

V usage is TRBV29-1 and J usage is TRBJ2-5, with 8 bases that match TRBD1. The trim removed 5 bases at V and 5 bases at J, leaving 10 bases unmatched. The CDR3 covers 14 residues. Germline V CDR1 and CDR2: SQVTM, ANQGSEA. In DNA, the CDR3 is TGCAGCGTTTTACAGTCAGGGGGCGCGGAGACCCAGTACTTC. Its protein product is CSVLQSGGAETQYF.

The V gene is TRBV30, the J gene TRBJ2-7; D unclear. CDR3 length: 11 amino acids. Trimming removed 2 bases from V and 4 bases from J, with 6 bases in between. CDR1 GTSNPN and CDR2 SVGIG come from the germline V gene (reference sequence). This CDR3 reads CAWSLAYEQYF. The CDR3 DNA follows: TGTGCCTGGAGTTTGGCGTACGAGCAGTACTTC.

CDR3 bases: TGTGCCAGCAGTTGGACTAGCGGCACAGATACGCAGTATTTT. Protein: CASSWTSGTDTQYF. The chain uses TRBV28 and TRBJ2-3; 9 bases fit TRBD2. This CDR3 contains 14 residues. V shed 4 bases and J 1 base; nucleotides not matched to a gene: 0. Germline V gene sequence: CDR1 MDHEN, CDR2 SYDVKM.

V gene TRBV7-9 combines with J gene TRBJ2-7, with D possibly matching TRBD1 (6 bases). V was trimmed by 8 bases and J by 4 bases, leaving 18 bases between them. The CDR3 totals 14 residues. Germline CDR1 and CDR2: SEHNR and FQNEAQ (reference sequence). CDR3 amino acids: CASAKQGARYEQYF. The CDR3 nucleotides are TGTGCCAGCGCAAAACAGGGAGCTCGTTACGAGCAGTACTTC. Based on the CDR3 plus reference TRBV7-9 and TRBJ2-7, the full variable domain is DTGVSQNPRHKITKRGQNVTFRCDPISEHNRLYWYRQTLGQGPEFLTYFQNEAQLEKSRLLSDRFSAERPKGSFSTLEIQRTEQGDSAMYLCASAKQGARYEQYFGPGTRLTVT.

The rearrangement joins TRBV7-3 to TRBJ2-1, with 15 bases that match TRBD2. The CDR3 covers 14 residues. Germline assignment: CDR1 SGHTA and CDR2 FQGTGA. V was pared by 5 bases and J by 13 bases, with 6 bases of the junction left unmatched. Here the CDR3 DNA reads TGTGCCAGCAGCCCTGGACTAGCGGGAGGGCCCCAGTTCTTC. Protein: CASSPGLAGGPQFF.

CDR3: CASSESGAGVADTQYF. The CDR3 nucleotides are TGTGCCAGCAGTGAATCCGGGGCGGGAGTCGCAGATACGCAGTATTTT. This rearrangement joins TRBV25-1 to TRBJ2-3; 7 bases are shared with TRBD2. With V trimmed by 1 base and J by 4 bases, 8 bases remained unmatched. This CDR3 comprises 16 residues. The V gene's germline CDR1 is MGHDK and CDR2 SYGVNS. The full variable domain, with the rest looked up from reference TRBV25-1 and TRBJ2-3, is EADIYQTPRYLVIGTGKKITLECSQTMGHDKMYWYQQDPGMELHLIHYSYGVNSTEKGDLSSESTVSRIRTEHFPLTLESARPSHTSQYLCASSESGAGVADTQYFGPGTRLTVL.

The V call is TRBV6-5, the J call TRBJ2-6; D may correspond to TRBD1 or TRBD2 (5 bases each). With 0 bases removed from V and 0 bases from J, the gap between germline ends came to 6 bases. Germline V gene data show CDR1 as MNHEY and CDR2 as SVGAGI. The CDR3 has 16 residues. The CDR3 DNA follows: TGTGCCAGCAGTTACTCGGGGGACTCTGGGGCCAACGTCCTGACTTTC. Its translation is CASSYSGDSGANVLTF.

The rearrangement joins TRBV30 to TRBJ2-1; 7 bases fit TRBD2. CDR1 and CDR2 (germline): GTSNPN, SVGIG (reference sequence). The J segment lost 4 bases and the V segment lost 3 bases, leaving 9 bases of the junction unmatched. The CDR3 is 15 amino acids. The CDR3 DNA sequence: TGTGCCTGGAGGGAAACCGGGACTAAGTACAATGAGCAGTTCTTC. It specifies CAWRETGTKYNEQFF.

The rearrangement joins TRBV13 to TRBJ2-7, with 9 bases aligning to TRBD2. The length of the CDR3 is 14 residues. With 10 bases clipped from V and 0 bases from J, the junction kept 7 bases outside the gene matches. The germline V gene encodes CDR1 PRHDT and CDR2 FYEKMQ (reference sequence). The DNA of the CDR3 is TGTGCCACTAGGCGGGGGGGGACCTCCTACGAGCAGTACTTC. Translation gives CATRRGGTSYEQYF.

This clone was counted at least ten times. The CDR3 bases are TGTGCCAGCAACCCCCAAGGGACTATCAATCAGCCCCAGCATTTT. Translating it yields CASNPQGTINQPQHF. The J gene is TRBJ1-5, the V gene TRBV2, with D perhaps TRBD1 (5 bases). This CDR3 comprises 15 residues. V was trimmed by 7 bases and J by 3 bases, leaving 16 bases between them. The germline gives CDR1 SNHLY, CDR2 FYNNEI.

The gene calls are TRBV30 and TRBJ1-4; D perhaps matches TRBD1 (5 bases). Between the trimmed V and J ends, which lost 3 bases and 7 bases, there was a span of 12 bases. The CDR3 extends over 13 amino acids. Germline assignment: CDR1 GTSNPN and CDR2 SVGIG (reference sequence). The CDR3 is CAWRRGVAEKLFF. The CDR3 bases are TGTGCCTGGAGACGGGGGGTTGCTGAAAAACTGTTTTTT.

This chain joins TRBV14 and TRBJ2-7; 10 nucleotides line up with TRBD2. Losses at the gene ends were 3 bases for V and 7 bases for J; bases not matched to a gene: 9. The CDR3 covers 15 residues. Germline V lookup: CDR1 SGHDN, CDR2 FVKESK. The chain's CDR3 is CASSHNLAGAREQYF. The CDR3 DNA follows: TGTGCCAGCAGCCATAACCTAGCGGGAGCTCGGGAGCAGTACTTC.